A selection of T cell receptor beta chains follows, all from one sample in a study of regulatory T cells in long-lasting Graves disease. TCRdb fed the multiplex PCR reads into MiXCR, producing one record per CDR3 protein. The table records 350,000 to 400,000 distinct CDR3 sequences, around 16% of them present only once. The data were also submitted as part of a second study, on T cells in Graves' hyperthyroidism and ophthalmopathy.

The material was peripheral blood mononuclear cells (PBMCs), obtained at new diagnosis, from a patient treated with antithyroid drugs. The source is a woman aged 18-29 years with Graves disease. The CDR3 runs from the conserved cysteine through the conserved F or W. Fields, in order: J gene, clone size, D gene, V gene, CDR3 DNA, CDR3 protein. The D gene is left open where the match is weak. Clone size is shown for a subset of rows, as once, few, many or a class of expanded clone.

TRBJ1-4 few TRBD1 TRBV5-1 TGCGCCAGCAGCGGACAGGGGGCAACTAATGAAAAACTGTTTTTT CASSGQGATNEKLFF
TRBJ2-3 many - TRBV18 TGTGCCAGCTCCCCTCAGGGGTTTCCTACAGATACGCAGTATTTT CASSPQGFPTDTQYF
TRBJ2-1 - - TRBV20-1 TGCAGTGCTAGAGCCGGTGAGCAGTTCTTC CSARAGEQFF
TRBJ2-7 - - TRBV7-9 TGTGCCAGCAGCTTCCCACAGGCCAAATACGAGCAGTACTTC CASSFPQAKYEQYF
TRBJ1-2 - TRBD1 TRBV20-1 TGCAGTGCTGCATCCGGGACAGGGGAAAACTATGGCTACACCTTC CSAASGTGENYGYTF
TRBJ2-1 many TRBD2 TRBV2 TGTGCCAGCCGCGATAGCGGGGTCTCCTACAATGAGCAGTTCTTC CASRDSGVSYNEQFF
TRBJ2-7 many - TRBV11-1 TGTGCCAGCAGCGGGGGACGGAACGGGGGGCAGTACTTC CASSGGRNGGQYF
TRBJ1-5 - - TRBV6-2/TRBV6-3 TGTGCCAGCAGTTACGGGGGGCTGAGCAATCAGCCCCAGCATTTT CASSYGGLSNQPQHF
TRBJ2-7 many TRBD1 TRBV6-1 TGTGCCAGCAGTGAAGCGAGGACAGGGATAAGCGAGCAGTACTTC CASSEARTGISEQYF
TRBJ2-7 many TRBD1 TRBV12-3/TRBV12-4 TGTGCCAGCAGGCCACAGGGGGACGAGCAGTACTTC CASRPQGDEQYF
TRBJ2-7 many TRBD2 TRBV5-1 TGCGCCACCACGGCTAGCGGGAGCGACGAGCAGTACTTC CATTASGSDEQYF
TRBJ2-1 many - TRBV27 TGTGCCAGCAGTTTAAGCACCCGAGAGCAGTTCTTC CASSLSTREQFF
TRBJ2-7 - - TRBV7-6 TGTGCCGGCAGCTTACTGGTGGGTGCCGAGCAGTACTTC CAGSLLVGAEQYF
TRBJ1-2 many - TRBV27 TGTGCCAGCAGTCGCCGCCTCTACCGGAGGGTCTATGGCTACACCTTC CASSRRLYRRVYGYTF
TRBJ2-3 few TRBD2 TRBV6-1 TGTGCCACTCTGCTACGGGGGGGACGAACATTATATACGCAGTATTTT CATLLRGGRTLYTQYF
TRBJ1-5 many - TRBV27 TGTGCCAGCAGTTTATCGGGCTACCCGGTTCAGCCCCAGCATTTT CASSLSGYPVQPQHF
TRBJ2-1 - - TRBV5-1 TGCGCCAGCAGCCCCATTGATTTATACAATGAGCAGTTCTTC CASSPIDLYNEQFF
TRBJ2-1 - - TRBV4-2 TGTGCCAGCAGCCAAGGGGGACGGATAAGCTCCTACAATGAGCAGTTCTTC CASSQGGRISSYNEQFF
TRBJ2-7 many TRBD1 TRBV28 TGTGCCAGCAGTTTACCCGGACAGGCGTCCTACGAGCAGTACTTC CASSLPGQASYEQYF
TRBJ1-1 many - TRBV20-1 TGCAGTGCCTCAGGGGCTGCCGACACTGAAGCTTTCTTT CSASGAADTEAFF
TRBJ1-5 many TRBD1 TRBV18 TGTGCCAGCAGCCCGACAGGGGATCAGCCCCAGCATTTT CASSPTGDQPQHF
TRBJ1-4 once - TRBV20-1 TGCAGTGCTAGAGAGGGGACTAATGAAAAACTGTTTTTT CSAREGTNEKLFF
TRBJ2-1 - - TRBV2 TGTGCCAGCAGTCGAGACAGCTACGAGCAGTTCTTC CASSRDSYEQFF
TRBJ1-5 many - TRBV11-1 TGTGCCAGCAGCTTAGCGCGTCGACGGATTAGCAATCAGCCCCAGCATTTT CASSLARRRISNQPQHF
TRBJ1-6 many - TRBV6-1 TGTGCCAGCAGTGAAGTCAATAATTCACCCCTCCACTTT CASSEVNNSPLHF
TRBJ2-1 many TRBD2 TRBV6-2/TRBV6-3 TGTGCCAGCAGTTTGACTAGCGGGATGTACAATGAGCAGTTCTTC CASSLTSGMYNEQFF
TRBJ1-2 - - TRBV2 TGTGCCAGCGGTCGGGGGGGGGTCTATGGCTACACCTTC CASGRGGVYGYTF